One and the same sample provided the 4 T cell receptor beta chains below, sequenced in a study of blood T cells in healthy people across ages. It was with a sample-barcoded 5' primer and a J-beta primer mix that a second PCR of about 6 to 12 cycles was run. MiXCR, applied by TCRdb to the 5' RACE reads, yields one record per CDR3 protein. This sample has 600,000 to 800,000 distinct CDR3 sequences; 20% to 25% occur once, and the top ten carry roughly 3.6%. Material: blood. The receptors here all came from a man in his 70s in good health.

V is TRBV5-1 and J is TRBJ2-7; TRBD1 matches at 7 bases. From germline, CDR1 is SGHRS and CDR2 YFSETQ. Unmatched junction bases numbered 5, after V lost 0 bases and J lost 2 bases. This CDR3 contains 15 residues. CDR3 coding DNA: TGCGCCAGCAGCTTGGGCAGGGGGACCACCTACGAGCAGTACTTC. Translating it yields CASSLGRGTTYEQYF. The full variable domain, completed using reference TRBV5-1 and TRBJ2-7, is KAGVTQTPRYLIKTRGQQVTLSCSPISGHRSVSWYQQTPGQGLQFLFEYFSETQRNKGNFPGRFSGRQFSNSRSEMNVSTLELGDSALYLCASSLGRGTTYEQYFGPGTRLTVT.

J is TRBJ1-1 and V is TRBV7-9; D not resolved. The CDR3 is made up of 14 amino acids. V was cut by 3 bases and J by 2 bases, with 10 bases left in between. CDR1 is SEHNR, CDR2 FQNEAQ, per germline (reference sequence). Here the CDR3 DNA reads TGTGCCAGCAGCTTTTGGACGGATAACACTGAAGCTTTCTTT. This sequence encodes CASSFWTDNTEAFF.

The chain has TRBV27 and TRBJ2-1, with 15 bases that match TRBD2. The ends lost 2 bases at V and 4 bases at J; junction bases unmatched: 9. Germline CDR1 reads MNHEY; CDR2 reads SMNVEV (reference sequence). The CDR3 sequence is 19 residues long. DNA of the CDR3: TGTGCCAGCAGTTTAAACCAAGGACTAGCGGGAGGGCTGTACAATGAGCAGTTCTTC. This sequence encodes CASSLNQGLAGGLYNEQFF.

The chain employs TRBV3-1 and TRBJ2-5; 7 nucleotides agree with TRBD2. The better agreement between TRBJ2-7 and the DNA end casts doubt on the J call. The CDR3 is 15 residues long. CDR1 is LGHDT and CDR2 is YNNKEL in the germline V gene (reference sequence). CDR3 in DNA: TGTGCCAGCAGCCGACGGCGGGAGACTACCTACGAGCAGTACTTC. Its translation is CASSRRRETTYEQYF.